The rows below give T cell receptor beta chains drawn from one sample of a study of T cell responses to AZD1222 COVID-19 vaccine. Repertoires were generated with immunoSEQ multiplex PCR, while TCRdb's copy carries only in-frame clones and drops some. The sample lists around 140,000 clones, 90% occurring once. This material consisted of peripheral blood, taken on day 0 of AZD1222 vaccination. The receptors come from an adult in good health. CDR3s include the opening cysteine and the closing phenylalanine or tryptophan. D genes are given only for firm matches. Clone sizes are given selectively: once, few, many, or a class where the clone is expanded.

V: TRBV7-2
D: .
size: .
J: TRBJ2-7
CDR3: CASSLALDPSYEQYF
DNA: TGTGCCAGCAGCTTAGCGCTGGATCCCTCCTACGAGCAGTACTTC

V: TRBV29-1
D: .
size: .
J: TRBJ1-1
CDR3: CSVDAGYLTEAFF
DNA: TGCAGCGTTGATGCGGGGTATCTCACTGAAGCTTTCTTT

V: TRBV3-1/TRBV3-2
D: TRBD1
size: .
J: TRBJ2-3
CDR3: CASSQKKGTGFTDTQYF
DNA: TGTGCCAGCAGCCAAAAAAAGGGGACAGGGTTCACAGATACGCAGTATTTT

V: TRBV28
D: TRBD1
size: .
J: TRBJ2-3
CDR3: CASSFSPGQYTDTQYF
DNA: TGTGCCAGCAGTTTTTCCCCGGGACAGTACACAGATACGCAGTATTTT

V: TRBV3-1/TRBV3-2
D: TRBD1
size: .
J: TRBJ1-6
CDR3: CASSQSGTGNSPLHF
DNA: TGTGCCAGCAGCCAGTCCGGGACAGGTAATTCACCCCTCCACTTT

V: TRBV6-5
D: TRBD1
size: .
J: TRBJ2-1
CDR3: CASRNTGGSYNEQFF
DNA: TGTGCCAGCAGAAACACAGGGGGGTCCTACAATGAGCAGTTCTTC

V: TRBV6-5
D: .
size: .
J: TRBJ2-1
CDR3: CASTNREQFF
DNA: TGTGCCAGCACAAACAGGGAGCAGTTCTTC

V: TRBV6-4
D: .
size: .
J: TRBJ2-5
CDR3: CASSEDGFGTQYF
DNA: TGTGCCAGCAGTGAAGATGGGTTCGGGACCCAGTACTTC

V: TRBV6-5
D: .
size: .
J: TRBJ1-2
CDR3: CASTPGSVPYGYTF
DNA: TGTGCCAGCACACCAGGGTCAGTCCCTTATGGCTACACCTTC

V: TRBV6-5
D: .
size: .
J: TRBJ2-3
CDR3: CASSYGWTQYF
DNA: TGTGCCAGCAGTTACGGTTGGACGCAGTATTTT

V: TRBV27
D: .
size: .
J: TRBJ2-3
CDR3: CASSSRTSQEGTQYF
DNA: TGTGCCAGCAGTTCCCGGACCTCCCAGGAGGGTACGCAGTATTTT

V: TRBV28
D: .
size: once
J: TRBJ2-7
CDR3: CASSFSRRGQYEQYF
DNA: TGTGCCAGCAGTTTTTCCAGGAGGGGGCAATACGAGCAGTACTTC

V: TRBV5-4
D: .
size: once
J: TRBJ2-1
CDR3: CASSTNRAINEQFF
DNA: TGTGCCAGCAGCACTAACAGGGCTATCAATGAGCAGTTCTTC

V: TRBV28
D: TRBD1
size: .
J: TRBJ2-7
CDR3: CASSTRDRGLYEQYF
DNA: TGTGCCAGCAGTACCCGGGACAGGGGGCTTTACGAGCAGTACTTC

V: TRBV9
D: TRBD1
size: .
J: TRBJ1-2
CDR3: CASSSYRGPNYGYTF
DNA: TGTGCCAGCAGCTCGTACAGGGGACCTAACTATGGCTACACCTTC

V: TRBV6-4
D: TRBD1
size: .
J: TRBJ2-2
CDR3: CATRQGSGELFF
DNA: TGTGCCACTCGACAGGGGTCCGGGGAGCTGTTTTTT

V: TRBV7-2
D: TRBD1
size: .
J: TRBJ1-1
CDR3: CASSLTGGLTEAFF
DNA: TGTGCCAGCAGCTTAACAGGGGGCCTCACTGAAGCTTTCTTT